A single sample is the source of the 20 T cell receptor beta chains below, sequenced in a study of blood T cell repertoires in COVID-19 (dated by TCRdb to about 2020). Library prep was done by the immunoSEQ multiplex PCR assay. Drawn from immuneACCESS, this table holds only the in-frame rearrangements with V and J called that TCRdb kept. Clones are partly lost; checked studies trace under half to an unresolved V gene and leave the rest unexplained. The sample data list some 130,000 clones, and around 83% of these were observed just once. The ten biggest clones cover approximately 8.7% of the sample. The sequencing input was peripheral blood. These receptors were taken from a man aged 40-49 years with active or convalescent COVID-19.

The chain joins TRBV7-2 to TRBJ1-2, with 11 positions matching TRBD1. Germline values: CDR1 SGHTA, CDR2 FQGNSA. The CDR3 has 16 residues. J gave up 5 bases and V 2 bases, and 7 bases lay outside the gene matches. CDR3 sequence: CASSLHPRDRGYGYTF. The CDR3 nucleotides read TGTGCCAGCAGCTTACACCCCCGGGACAGGGGGTATGGCTACACCTTC.

The chain has TRBV29-1 and TRBJ2-1, with 7 bases aligning to TRBD2. Trimming cost V 3 bases and J 2 bases; bases outside gene matches: 13. The CDR3 loop spans 17 amino acids. Germline V CDR1 and CDR2: SQVTM, ANQGSEA. The CDR3 region is CSVESSRRGSPYNEQFF. The CDR3 coding sequence is TGCAGCGTTGAGTCCTCCAGGCGGGGGTCCCCCTACAATGAGCAGTTCTTC.

This chain joins TRBV4-2 and TRBJ1-5; D is ambiguous. This CDR3 has 14 residues. The germline V gene has CDR1 LGHNA and CDR2 YNFKEQ. The V end lost 0 bases, the J end lost 9 bases, and 12 bases lay between the germline ends. The CDR3 coding sequence is TGTGCCAGCAGCCAAGACAGAGAGGGCCGGCCCCAGCATTTT. Amino acid sequence: CASSQDREGRPQHF.

This clone was counted a single time. This chain uses TRBV7-2 with TRBJ2-7; D is possibly TRBD2 (7 bases). The CDR3 covers 15 residues. Germline V CDR1 and CDR2: SGHTA, FQGNSA. V shed 5 bases and J shed 2 bases, with 16 bases lying between them. The CDR3 reads CASSDRTSLTYEQYF. The CDR3 coding sequence is TGTGCCAGCAGCGACAGGACTAGTCTTACCTACGAGCAGTACTTC.

The chain couples TRBV14 to TRBJ1-4, with 8 bases matching TRBD1. Germline loops: CDR1 SGHDN, CDR2 FVKESK. This CDR3 comprises 17 residues. V gave up 2 bases and J gave up 0 bases; unmatched junction bases: 5. The CDR3 DNA sequence: TGTGCCAGCAGCCAACTGGCAGGGGGCTCAACTAATGAAAAACTGTTTTTT. The encoded protein is CASSQLAGGSTNEKLFF.

The genes are TRBV14 and TRBJ1-3, with D possibly being TRBD1 (5 bases). Germline-derived CDR1 and CDR2 are SGHDN and FVKESK. The CDR3 has 15 amino acids. V dropped 5 bases and J dropped 3 bases, with 14 bases sitting between them. In nucleotides, the CDR3 is TGTGCCAGCAGCTCGGGACTTCTTGGTGGAAACACCATATATTTT. Translating gives CASSSGLLGGNTIYF.

The V call is TRBV18, the J call TRBJ1-3; 10 positions agree with TRBD1. Germline CDR1 is KGHSH and CDR2 is LQKENI. This CDR3 is 16 amino acids long. After removal of 4 bases from V and 2 bases from J, the junction contained 5 bases not matched to a gene. CDR3 residues: CASSRAGTGAGNTIYF. CDR3 nucleotides: TGTGCCAGCTCACGTGCCGGGACAGGGGCTGGAAACACCATATATTTT.

The J gene is TRBJ1-2, the V gene TRBV18; 12 bases are shared with TRBD1. The V segment lost 1 base and the J segment 6 bases; nucleotides outside the gene matches: 6. The CDR3 is 16 amino acids. CDR1 and CDR2 from the germline V gene are KGHSH and LQKENI. As DNA, the CDR3 is TGTGCCAGCTCACCACGGGGGGACAGGGGGCGCGATGGCTACACCTTC. Translating gives CASSPRGDRGRDGYTF.

The J gene is TRBJ2-7, the V gene TRBV9, with 10 bases matching TRBD1. The length of the CDR3 is 14 residues. The germline V gene has CDR1 SGDLS and CDR2 YYNGEE. V shed 2 bases and J 3 bases; nucleotides not matched to a gene: 2. As DNA, the CDR3 is TGTGCCAGCAGCGTGGGACAGGGGCACTACGAGCAGTACTTC. Encoded protein: CASSVGQGHYEQYF.

J is TRBJ2-1 and V is TRBV4-2; 13 bases align to TRBD2. With 0 bases clipped from V and 0 bases from J, the junction kept 11 bases outside the gene matches. This CDR3 comprises 21 residues. CDR1 is LGHNA, CDR2 YNFKEQ, per germline. The CDR3 spells CASSQDPGTSGVPSSYNEQFF. CDR3 DNA: TGTGCCAGCAGCCAAGATCCCGGGACTAGCGGGGTTCCAAGCTCCTACAATGAGCAGTTCTTC.

The CDR3 reads CAISESEAETNYGYTF. For the CDR3, the DNA is TGTGCCATCAGTGAGTCGGAGGCGGAGACTAACTATGGCTACACCTTC. The J gene is TRBJ1-2, the V gene TRBV10-3, with D hard to call. The CDR3 length is 16 residues. From germline, CDR1 is ENHRY and CDR2 SYGVKD. The V end lost 0 bases, the J end lost 0 bases, and 11 bases lay between the germline ends.

This clone was counted between two and nine times. J is TRBJ2-7 and V is TRBV5-1, with D perhaps TRBD1 (6 bases). The CDR3 totals 12 residues. Germline-derived CDR1 and CDR2 are SGHRS and YFSETQ. With 4 bases removed from V and 6 bases from J, the gap between germline ends came to 11 bases. CDR3 amino acids: CASSLLDSEQYF. CDR3 nucleotide sequence: TGCGCCAGCAGCCTCTTGGACAGCGAGCAGTACTTC.

The chain joins TRBV28 to TRBJ1-6; possible D gene TRBD1, 5 bases. V lost 5 bases and J lost 10, with 9 bases in between. This CDR3 comprises 12 residues. Looked up from germline, CDR1 is MDHEN and CDR2 is SYDVKM. The CDR3 DNA reads as TGTGCCAGCAGTCCAGGGTCCTCACCCCTCCACTTT. Its protein product is CASSPGSSPLHF. Filled out from reference TRBV28 and TRBJ1-6, the complete variable domain reads DVKVTQSSRYLVKRTGEKVFLECVQDMDHENMFWYRQDPGLGLRLIYFSYDVKMKEKGDIPEGYSVSREKKERFSLILESASTNQTSMYLCASSPGSSPLHFGNGTRLTVT.

The rearrangement joins TRBV3-1 (or the pseudogene TRBV3-2) to TRBJ1-5; D might be TRBD1 (6 bases). Germline V gene data show CDR1 as LGHDT and CDR2 as YNNKEL (reference sequence). This CDR3 has 15 residues. V was trimmed by 4 bases and J by 3 bases, leaving 13 bases between them. The CDR3 loop is CASSLGTPFNQPQHF. The CDR3 DNA follows: TGTGCCAGCAGCCTCGGGACACCTTTCAATCAGCCCCAGCATTTT.

V usage is TRBV5-4 and J usage is TRBJ2-2, with TRBD1 identical over 7 bases. J gave up 0 bases and V 2 bases, and 1 base lay outside the gene matches. Germline lookup yields CDR1 SGHNT and CDR2 YYREEE (reference sequence). CDR3 length: 15 amino acids. CDR3 protein: CASSFGQANTGELFF. DNA for the CDR3: TGTGCCAGCAGCTTCGGACAGGCGAACACCGGGGAGCTGTTTTTT.

The rearrangement links TRBV5-1 to TRBJ1-2; 8 bases align to TRBD1. Trimming removed 4 bases from V and 4 bases from J; junction bases left unmatched: 6. Germline-derived CDR1 and CDR2 are SGHRS and YFSETQ. The CDR3 spans 14 residues. The CDR3 nucleotides read TGCGCCAGCAGCGCCTCCGGGACAGGCTATGGCTACACCTTC. Protein product: CASSASGTGYGYTF.

The V call is TRBV5-8, the J call TRBJ2-2; D is possibly TRBD1 (5 bases). V was clipped by 1 base and J by 4 bases, with 17 bases between them. The CDR3 consists of 17 residues. Germline assignment: CDR1 SGHTS and CDR2 YDEGEE. The DNA of the CDR3 is TGTGCCAGCAGCTTGCTAATGCGGACAAGTTTCACCGGGGAGCTGTTTTTT. Amino acids: CASSLLMRTSFTGELFF.

This chain connects TRBV12-3 or TRBV12-4 to TRBJ2-7; D is uncertain. Trimming took off 4 bases at V and 3 bases at J, with 10 bases between the two ends. The CDR3 length is 13 residues. This chain's CDR3 is CASSSPLNYEQYF. The CDR3, as DNA: TGTGCCAGCAGTTCCCCCCTAAACTACGAGCAGTACTTC.

This clone was counted a single time. The CDR3: CASSQRDRGFTEAFF. The CDR3 region has the DNA TGTGCCAGCAGCCAAAGAGATAGGGGGTTCACTGAAGCTTTCTTT. V is TRBV3-1 (or the pseudogene TRBV3-2) and J is TRBJ1-1, with a tentative D call TRBD1 (6 bases). The germline V gene has CDR1 LGHDT and CDR2 YNNKEL (reference sequence). The CDR3 loop spans 15 amino acids. Trimming pared 2 bases from V and 4 bases from J, leaving 14 bases between.

This chain joins TRBV30 and TRBJ1-1, with D possibly being TRBD1 (6 bases). The CDR3 length is 13 residues. The V end lost 5 bases, the J end lost 1 base, and 11 bases lay between the germline ends. The germline V gene encodes CDR1 GTSNPN and CDR2 SVGIG (reference sequence). The CDR3 region is CAWWRGGNTEAFF. In nucleotides, the CDR3 is TGTGCCTGGTGGAGGGGGGGGAACACTGAAGCTTTCTTT. Combining the CDR3 with reference TRBV30 and TRBJ1-1 gives the whole variable domain SQTIHQWPATLVQPVGSPLSLECTVEGTSNPNLYWYRQAAGRGLQLLFYSVGIGQISSEVPQNLSASRPQDRQFILSSKKLLLSDSGFYLCAWWRGGNTEAFFGQGTRLTVV.